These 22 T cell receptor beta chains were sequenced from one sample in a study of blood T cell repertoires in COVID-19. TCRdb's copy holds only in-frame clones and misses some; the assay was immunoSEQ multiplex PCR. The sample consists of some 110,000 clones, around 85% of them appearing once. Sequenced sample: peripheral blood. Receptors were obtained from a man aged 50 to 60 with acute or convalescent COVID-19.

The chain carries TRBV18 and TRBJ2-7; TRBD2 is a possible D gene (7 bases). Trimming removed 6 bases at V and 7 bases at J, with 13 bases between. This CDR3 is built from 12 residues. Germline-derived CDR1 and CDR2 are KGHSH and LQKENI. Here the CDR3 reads CASSIQGGEQYF. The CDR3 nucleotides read TGTGCCAGCTCTATACAGGGAGGGGAGCAGTACTTC.

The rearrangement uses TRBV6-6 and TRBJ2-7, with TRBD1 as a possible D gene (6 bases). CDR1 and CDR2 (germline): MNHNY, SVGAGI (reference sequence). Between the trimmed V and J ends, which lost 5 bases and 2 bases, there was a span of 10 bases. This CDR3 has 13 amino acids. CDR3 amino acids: CASSPDRTYEQYF. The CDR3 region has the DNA TGTGCCAGCAGTCCCGACAGGACCTACGAGCAGTACTTC.

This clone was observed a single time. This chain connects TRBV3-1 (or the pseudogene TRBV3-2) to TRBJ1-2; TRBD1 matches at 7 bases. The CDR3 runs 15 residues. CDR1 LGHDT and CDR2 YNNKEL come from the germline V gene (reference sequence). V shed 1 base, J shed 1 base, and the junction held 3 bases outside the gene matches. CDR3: CASSQVGTDNYGYTF. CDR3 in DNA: TGTGCCAGCAGCCAAGTAGGGACAGATAACTATGGCTACACCTTC.

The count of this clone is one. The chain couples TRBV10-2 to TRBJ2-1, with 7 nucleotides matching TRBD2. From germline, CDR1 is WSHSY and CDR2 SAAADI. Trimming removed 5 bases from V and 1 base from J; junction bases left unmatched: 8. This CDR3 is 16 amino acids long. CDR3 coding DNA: TGCGCCAGCAGTCCCCCAGCGGGAAGGTCCTACAATGAGCAGTTCTTC. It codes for CASSPPAGRSYNEQFF.

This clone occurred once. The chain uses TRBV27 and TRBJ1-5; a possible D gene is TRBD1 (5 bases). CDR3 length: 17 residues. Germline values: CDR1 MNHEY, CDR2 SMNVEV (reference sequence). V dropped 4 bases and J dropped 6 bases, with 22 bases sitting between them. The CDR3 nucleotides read TGTGCCAGCAGTTCTTGGTGGGGGGAAAAGGGCTCTCAGCCCCAGCATTTT. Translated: CASSSWWGEKGSQPQHF.

The CDR3 sequence is CATTSGQVYSPLHF. The CDR3 DNA reads as TGTGCCACCACATCGGGACAGGTGTATTCACCCCTCCACTTT. This chain joins TRBV10-3 and TRBJ1-6; 8 nucleotides match TRBD1. Germline CDR1 is ENHRY and CDR2 is SYGVKD. V was clipped by 10 bases and J by 8 bases; unmatched bases: 10. The CDR3 is 14 residues long.

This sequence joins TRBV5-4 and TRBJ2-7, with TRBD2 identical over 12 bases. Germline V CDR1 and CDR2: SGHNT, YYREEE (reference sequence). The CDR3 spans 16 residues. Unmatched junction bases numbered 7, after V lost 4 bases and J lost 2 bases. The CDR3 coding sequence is TGTGCCAGCAGCCGATTTCTAGCGGGGGGGGCCTACGAGCAGTACTTC. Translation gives CASSRFLAGGAYEQYF.

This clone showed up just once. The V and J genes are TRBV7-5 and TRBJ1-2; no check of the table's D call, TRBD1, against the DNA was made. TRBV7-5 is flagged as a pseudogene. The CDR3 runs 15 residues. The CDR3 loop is CVRSLTGTGTYGYTF. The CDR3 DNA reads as TGTGTCAGAAGCCTGACTGGGACAGGGACCTATGGCTACACCTTC.

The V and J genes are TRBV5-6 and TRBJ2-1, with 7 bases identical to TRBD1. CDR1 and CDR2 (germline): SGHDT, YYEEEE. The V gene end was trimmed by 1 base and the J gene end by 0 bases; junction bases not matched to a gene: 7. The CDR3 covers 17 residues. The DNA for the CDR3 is TGTGCCAGCAGCTTGTCCCGACAGGGCCGCTCCTACAATGAGCAGTTCTTC. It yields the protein CASSLSRQGRSYNEQFF.

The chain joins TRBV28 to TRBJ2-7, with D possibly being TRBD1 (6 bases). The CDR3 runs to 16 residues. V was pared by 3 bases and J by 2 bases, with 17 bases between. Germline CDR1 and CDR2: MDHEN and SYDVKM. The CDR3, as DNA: TGTGCCAGCAGTTTCCAGGGGCGGAGGAACCCCTACGAGCAGTACTTC. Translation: CASSFQGRRNPYEQYF.

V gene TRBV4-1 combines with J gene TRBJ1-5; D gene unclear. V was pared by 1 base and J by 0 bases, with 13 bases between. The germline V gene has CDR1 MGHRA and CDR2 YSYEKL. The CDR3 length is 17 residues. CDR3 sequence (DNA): TGCGCCAGCAGCCAAGGACCCCTGCAGGTTAGCAATCAGCCCCAGCATTTT. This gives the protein CASSQGPLQVSNQPQHF.

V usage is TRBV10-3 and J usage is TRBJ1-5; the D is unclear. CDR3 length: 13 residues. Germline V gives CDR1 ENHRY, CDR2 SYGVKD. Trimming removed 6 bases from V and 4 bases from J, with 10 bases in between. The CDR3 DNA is TGTGCCATCAGCGCAGGTGAAAATCAGCCCCAGCATTTT. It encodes CAISAGENQPQHF.

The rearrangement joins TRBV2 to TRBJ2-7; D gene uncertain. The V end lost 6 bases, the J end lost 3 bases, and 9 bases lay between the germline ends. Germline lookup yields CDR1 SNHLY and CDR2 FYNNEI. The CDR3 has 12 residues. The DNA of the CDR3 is TGTGCCAGCAGCCAGGTAATCTACGAGCAGTACTTC. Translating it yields CASSQVIYEQYF. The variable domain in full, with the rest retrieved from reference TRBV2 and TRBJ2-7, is EPEVTQTPSHQVTQMGQEVILRCVPISNHLYFYWYRQILGQKVEFLVSFYNNEISEKSEIFDDQFSVERPDGSNFTLKIRSTKLEDSAMYFCASSQVIYEQYFGPGTRLTVT.

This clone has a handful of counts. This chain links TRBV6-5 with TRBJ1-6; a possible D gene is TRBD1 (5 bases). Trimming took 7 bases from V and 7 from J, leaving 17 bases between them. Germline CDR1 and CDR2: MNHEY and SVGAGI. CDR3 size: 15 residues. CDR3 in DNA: TGTGCCAGCACCAAGCTGGAAGGGGTGAATTCACCCCTCCACTTT. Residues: CASTKLEGVNSPLHF.

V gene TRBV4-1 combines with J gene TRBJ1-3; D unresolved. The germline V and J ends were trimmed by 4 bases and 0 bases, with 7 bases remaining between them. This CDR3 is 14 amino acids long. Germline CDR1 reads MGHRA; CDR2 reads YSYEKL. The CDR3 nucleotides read TGCGCCAGCAGCCCCCCAGTCTCTGGAAACACCATATATTTT. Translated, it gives CASSPPVSGNTIYF.

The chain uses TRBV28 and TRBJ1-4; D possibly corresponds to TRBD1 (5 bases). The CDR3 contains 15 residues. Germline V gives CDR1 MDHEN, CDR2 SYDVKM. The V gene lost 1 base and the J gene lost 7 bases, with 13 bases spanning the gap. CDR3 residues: CASSLLGPRSEKLFF. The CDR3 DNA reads TGTGCCAGCAGTTTATTGGGGCCCCGTTCTGAAAAACTGTTTTTT.

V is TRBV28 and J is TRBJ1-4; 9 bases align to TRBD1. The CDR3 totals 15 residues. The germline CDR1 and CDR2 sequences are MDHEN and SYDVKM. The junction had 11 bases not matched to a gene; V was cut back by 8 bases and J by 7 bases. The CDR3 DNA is TGTGCCAGCTACGGGGGGACAGGGATAGGTGAAAAACTGTTTTTT. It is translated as CASYGGTGIGEKLFF.

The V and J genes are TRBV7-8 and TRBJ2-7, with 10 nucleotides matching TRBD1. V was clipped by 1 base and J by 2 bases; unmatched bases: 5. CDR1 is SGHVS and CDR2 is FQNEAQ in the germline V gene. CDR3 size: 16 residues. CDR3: CASSLGTGTGAYEQYF. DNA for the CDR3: TGTGCCAGCAGCTTAGGCACCGGGACAGGGGCCTACGAGCAGTACTTC.

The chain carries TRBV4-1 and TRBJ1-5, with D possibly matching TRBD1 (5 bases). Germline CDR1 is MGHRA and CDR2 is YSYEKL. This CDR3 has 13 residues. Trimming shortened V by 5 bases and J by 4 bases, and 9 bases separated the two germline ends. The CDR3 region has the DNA TGCGCCAGCAGCACAGGCATGAATCAGCCCCAGCATTTT. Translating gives CASSTGMNQPQHF.

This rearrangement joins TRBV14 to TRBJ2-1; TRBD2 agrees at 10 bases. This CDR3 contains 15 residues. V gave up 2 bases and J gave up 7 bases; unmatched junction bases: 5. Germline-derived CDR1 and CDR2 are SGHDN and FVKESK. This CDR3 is CASSQLAGEGNEQFF. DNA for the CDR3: TGTGCCAGCAGCCAACTAGCGGGAGAGGGTAATGAGCAGTTCTTC.

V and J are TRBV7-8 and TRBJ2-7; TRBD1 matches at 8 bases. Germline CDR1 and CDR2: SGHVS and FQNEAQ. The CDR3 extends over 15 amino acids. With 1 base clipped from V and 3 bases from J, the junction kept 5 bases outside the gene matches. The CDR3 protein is CASSLVTGVGYEQYF. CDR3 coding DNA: TGTGCCAGCAGCTTAGTGACAGGGGTTGGCTACGAGCAGTACTTC.

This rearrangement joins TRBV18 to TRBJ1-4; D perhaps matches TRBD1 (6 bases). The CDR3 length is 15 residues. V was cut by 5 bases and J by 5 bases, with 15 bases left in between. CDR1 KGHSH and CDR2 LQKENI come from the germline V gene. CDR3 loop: CASSKRTATNEKLFF. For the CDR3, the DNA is TGTGCCAGCTCAAAACGGACAGCCACAAATGAAAAACTGTTTTTT.